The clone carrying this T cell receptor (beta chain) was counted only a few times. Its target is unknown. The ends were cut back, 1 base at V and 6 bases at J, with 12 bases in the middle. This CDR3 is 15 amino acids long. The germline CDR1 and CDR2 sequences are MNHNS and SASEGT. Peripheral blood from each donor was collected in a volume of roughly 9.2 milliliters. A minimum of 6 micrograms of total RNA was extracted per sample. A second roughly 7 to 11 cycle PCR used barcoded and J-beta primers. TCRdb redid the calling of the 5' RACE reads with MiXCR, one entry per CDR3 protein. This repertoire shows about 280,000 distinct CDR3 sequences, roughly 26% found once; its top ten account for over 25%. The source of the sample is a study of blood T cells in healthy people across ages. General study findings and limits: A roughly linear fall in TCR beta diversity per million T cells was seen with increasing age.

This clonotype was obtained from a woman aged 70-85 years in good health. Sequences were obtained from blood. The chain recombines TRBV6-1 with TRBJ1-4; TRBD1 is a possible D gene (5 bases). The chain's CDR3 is CASSEGSGIHEKLFF. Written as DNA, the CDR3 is TGTGCCAGCAGTGAAGGTTCAGGGATTCATGAAAAACTGTTTTTT.